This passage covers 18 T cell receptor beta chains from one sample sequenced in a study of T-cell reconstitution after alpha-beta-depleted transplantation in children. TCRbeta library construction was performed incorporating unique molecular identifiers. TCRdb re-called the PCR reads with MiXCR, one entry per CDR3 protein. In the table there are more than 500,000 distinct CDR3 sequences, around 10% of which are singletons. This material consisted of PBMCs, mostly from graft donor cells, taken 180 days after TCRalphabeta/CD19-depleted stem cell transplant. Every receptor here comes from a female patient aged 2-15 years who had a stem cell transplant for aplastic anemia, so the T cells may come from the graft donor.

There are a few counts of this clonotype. The CDR3 loop reads CASSQRFEFSNQPQHF. The CDR3 DNA sequence: TGCGCCAGCAGCCAAAGGTTTGAGTTTAGCAATCAGCCCCAGCATTTT. The rearrangement uses TRBV4-3 and TRBJ1-5; the D is unclear. Germline V CDR1 and CDR2: LGHNA, YSLEER. The CDR3 is 16 residues long. The V gene lost 2 bases and the J gene lost 0 bases, with 11 bases spanning the gap.

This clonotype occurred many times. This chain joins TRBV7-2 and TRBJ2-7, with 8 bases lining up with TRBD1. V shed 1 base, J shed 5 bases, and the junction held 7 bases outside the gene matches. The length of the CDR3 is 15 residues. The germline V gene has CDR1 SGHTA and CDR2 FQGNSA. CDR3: CASSLGSGQGNEQYF. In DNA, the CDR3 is TGTGCCAGCAGCTTAGGTTCCGGACAGGGCAACGAGCAGTACTTC. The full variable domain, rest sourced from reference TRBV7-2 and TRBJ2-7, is GAGVSQSPSNKVTEKGKDVELRCDPISGHTALYWYRQSLGQGLEFLIYFQGNSAPDKSGLPSDRFSAERTGGSVSTLTIQRTQQEDSAVYLCASSLGSGQGNEQYFGPGTRLTVT.

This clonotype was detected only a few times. DNA of the CDR3: TGTGCCAGCAGCTTAAAGCTGTACAGGGACGGGAACACTGAAGCTTTCTTT. Translating it yields CASSLKLYRDGNTEAFF. The chain joins TRBV7-9 to TRBJ1-1; a weak D match, TRBD1 (6 bases). Deletions cut 2 bases from V and 1 base from J, with 17 bases between. The CDR3 covers 17 residues. Germline V gene data show CDR1 as SEHNR and CDR2 as FQNEAQ (reference sequence).

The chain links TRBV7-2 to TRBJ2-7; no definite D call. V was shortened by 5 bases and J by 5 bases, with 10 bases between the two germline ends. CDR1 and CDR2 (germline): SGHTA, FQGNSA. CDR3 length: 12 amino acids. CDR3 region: CASSQWEHEQYF. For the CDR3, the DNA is TGTGCCAGCAGCCAGTGGGAACACGAGCAGTACTTC.

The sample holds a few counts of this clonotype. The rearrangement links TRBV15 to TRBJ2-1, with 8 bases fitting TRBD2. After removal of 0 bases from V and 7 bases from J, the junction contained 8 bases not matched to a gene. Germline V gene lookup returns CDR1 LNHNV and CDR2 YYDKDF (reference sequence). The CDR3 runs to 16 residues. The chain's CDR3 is CATSREGGLVSNEQFF. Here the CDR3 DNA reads TGTGCCACCAGCAGAGAAGGGGGACTAGTGTCAAATGAGCAGTTCTTC.

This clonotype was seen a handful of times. Here the CDR3 DNA reads TGTGCCATCAGTTGGGGGGAGGGTAGTGGCGAGCAGTACTTC. Protein sequence: CAISWGEGSGEQYF. The chain is built from TRBV10-3 and TRBJ2-7, with 7 bases identical to TRBD2. The V gene's germline CDR1 is ENHRY and CDR2 SYGVKD. CDR3 length equals 14 residues. V dropped 5 bases and J dropped 6; count of bases not matched to a gene: 10.

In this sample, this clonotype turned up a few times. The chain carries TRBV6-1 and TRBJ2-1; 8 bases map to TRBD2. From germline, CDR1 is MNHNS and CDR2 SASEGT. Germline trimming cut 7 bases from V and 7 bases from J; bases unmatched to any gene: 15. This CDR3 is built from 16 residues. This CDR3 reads CASNGPGLGYRNEQFF. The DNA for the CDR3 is TGTGCCAGCAACGGACCGGGACTAGGTTACAGGAATGAGCAGTTCTTC.

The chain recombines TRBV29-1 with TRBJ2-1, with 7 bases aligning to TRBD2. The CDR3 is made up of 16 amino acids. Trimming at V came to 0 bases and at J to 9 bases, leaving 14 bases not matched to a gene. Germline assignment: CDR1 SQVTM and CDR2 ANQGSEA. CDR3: CSVEDRPGGLVSEQFF. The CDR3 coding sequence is TGCAGCGTTGAAGATCGTCCGGGGGGTCTTGTTTCTGAGCAGTTCTTC.

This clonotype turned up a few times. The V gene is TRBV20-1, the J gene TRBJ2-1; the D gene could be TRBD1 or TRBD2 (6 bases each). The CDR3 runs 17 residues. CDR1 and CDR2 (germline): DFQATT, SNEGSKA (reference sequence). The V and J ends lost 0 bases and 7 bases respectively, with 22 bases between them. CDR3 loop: CSARDLNRDSAWNEQFF. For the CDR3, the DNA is TGCAGTGCTAGAGATCTGAACAGGGACTCAGCATGGAATGAGCAGTTCTTC.

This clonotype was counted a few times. The CDR3 nucleotides read TGCAGTGCTTGGAGGGCCAGGGCAGATACGCAGTATTTT. Translation: CSAWRARADTQYF. The chain joins TRBV20-1 to TRBJ2-3; D might be TRBD2 (6 bases). The germline V and J ends were trimmed by 5 bases and 4 bases, with 13 bases remaining between them. The CDR3 has 13 residues. CDR1 is DFQATT and CDR2 is SNEGSKA in the germline V gene (reference sequence).

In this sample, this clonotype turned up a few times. CDR3 residues: CASSQEPSGRAPREQFF. The CDR3, as DNA: TGCGCCAGCAGCCAAGAGCCTAGCGGGAGGGCCCCCCGAGAGCAGTTCTTC. The chain links TRBV4-3 to TRBJ2-1; 12 bases map to TRBD2. The CDR3 covers 17 residues. V shed 0 bases and J 10 bases; nucleotides not matched to a gene: 10. Germline CDR1 LGHNA, CDR2 YSLEER.

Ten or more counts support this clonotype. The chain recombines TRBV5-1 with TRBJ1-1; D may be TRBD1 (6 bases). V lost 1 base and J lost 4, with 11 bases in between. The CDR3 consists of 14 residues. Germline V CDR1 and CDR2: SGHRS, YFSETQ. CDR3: CASSLSGGGTEAFF. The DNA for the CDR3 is TGCGCCAGCAGCTTGTCCGGAGGGGGCACTGAAGCTTTCTTT.

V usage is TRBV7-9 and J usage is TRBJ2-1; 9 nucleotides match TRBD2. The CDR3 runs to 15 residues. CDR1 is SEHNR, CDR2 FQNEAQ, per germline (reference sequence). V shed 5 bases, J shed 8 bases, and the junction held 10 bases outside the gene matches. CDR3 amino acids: CASSLVVAGVDEQFF. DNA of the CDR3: TGTGCCAGCAGCCTCGTGGTAGCGGGAGTGGATGAGCAGTTCTTC.

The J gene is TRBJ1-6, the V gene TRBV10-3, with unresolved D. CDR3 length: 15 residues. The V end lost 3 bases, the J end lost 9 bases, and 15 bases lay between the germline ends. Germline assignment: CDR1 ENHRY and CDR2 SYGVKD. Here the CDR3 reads CAISDGLPGASPLHF. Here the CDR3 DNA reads TGTGCCATCAGTGACGGACTCCCGGGAGCTTCACCCCTCCACTTT.

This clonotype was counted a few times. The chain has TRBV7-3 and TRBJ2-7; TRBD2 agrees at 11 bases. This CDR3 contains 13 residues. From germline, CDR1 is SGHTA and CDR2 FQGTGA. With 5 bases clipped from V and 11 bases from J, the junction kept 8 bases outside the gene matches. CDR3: CASSPLAGGPKYF. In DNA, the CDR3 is TGTGCCAGCAGCCCCTTAGCGGGAGGGCCCAAGTACTTC.

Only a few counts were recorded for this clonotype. The CDR3: CASSQDPGTGSYGYTF. DNA for the CDR3: TGCGCCAGCAGCCAAGATCCAGGGACAGGGTCCTATGGCTACACCTTC. The chain has TRBV4-1 and TRBJ1-2, with 9 bases that match TRBD1. CDR1 and CDR2 (germline): MGHRA, YSYEKL. Losses at the gene ends were 0 bases for V and 4 bases for J; bases not matched to a gene: 6. This CDR3 is built from 16 residues.

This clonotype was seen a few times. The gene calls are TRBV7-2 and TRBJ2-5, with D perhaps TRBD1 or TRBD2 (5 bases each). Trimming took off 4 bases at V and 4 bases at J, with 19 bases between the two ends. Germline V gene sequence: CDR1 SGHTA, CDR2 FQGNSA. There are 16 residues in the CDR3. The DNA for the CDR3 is TGTGCCAGCAGCTCCCCGGGACCCGGACGGCGAGAGACCCAGTACTTC. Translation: CASSSPGPGRRETQYF. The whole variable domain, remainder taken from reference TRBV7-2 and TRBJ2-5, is GAGVSQSPSNKVTEKGKDVELRCDPISGHTALYWYRQSLGQGLEFLIYFQGNSAPDKSGLPSDRFSAERTGGSVSTLTIQRTQQEDSAVYLCASSSPGPGRRETQYFGPGTRLLVL.

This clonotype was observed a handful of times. CDR3 nucleotide sequence: TGTGCCAGCAGTTTATTTCTCAGCGGACCCTACGAGCAGTACTTC. Translated: CASSLFLSGPYEQYF. V usage is TRBV27 and J usage is TRBJ2-7, with D maybe TRBD2 (5 bases). This CDR3 has 15 amino acids. CDR1 and CDR2 from the germline V gene are MNHEY and SMNVEV (reference sequence). Between the trimmed V and J ends, which lost 1 base and 2 bases, there was a span of 12 bases.